The rows below give T cell receptor beta chains drawn from one sample of a study of control samples from healthy donors and cancer patients. The protocol was immunoSEQ multiplex PCR, while the TCRdb copy is restricted to in-frame clones and leaves out a portion. The table has around 190,000 clones, approximately 90% seen once; the top ten hold roughly 1.3%. Input material: blood. The receptors come from a man aged 25 to 40 in good health. The CDR3 runs from the conserved cysteine through the conserved F or W. A D gene is named only where the DNA matches it firmly. Not all rows give a size; the values are once, few, many and, for expanded clones, a class.

clone_size: NA; v_call: TRBV23-1; j_call: TRBJ1-5; d_call: NA; cdr3_aa: CASSQSVNQPQHF; cdr3_nt: TGCGCCAGCAGTCAATCGGTAAATCAGCCCCAGCATTTT
clone_size: once; v_call: TRBV3-1/TRBV3-2; j_call: TRBJ2-1; d_call: NA; cdr3_aa: CASSQDSGPYNEQFF; cdr3_nt: TGTGCCAGCAGCCAAGATAGCGGACCCTACAATGAGCAGTTCTTC
clone_size: NA; v_call: TRBV6-2/TRBV6-3; j_call: TRBJ2-7; d_call: NA; cdr3_aa: CASSYSLGSSYEQYF; cdr3_nt: TGTGCCAGCAGTTACTCGTTGGGATCATCCTACGAGCAGTACTTC
clone_size: NA; v_call: TRBV30; j_call: TRBJ2-2; d_call: NA; cdr3_aa: CAWDPGTKGTGELFF; cdr3_nt: TGTGCCTGGGACCCCGGGACCAAAGGCACCGGGGAGCTGTTTTTT
clone_size: once; v_call: TRBV11-2; j_call: TRBJ2-6; d_call: NA; cdr3_aa: CASSLIGQSSFLGANVLTF; cdr3_nt: TGTGCCAGCAGCTTAATAGGACAGTCGTCTTTCTTGGGGGCCAACGTCCTGACTTTC
clone_size: NA; v_call: TRBV5-1; j_call: TRBJ1-2; d_call: TRBD1; cdr3_aa: CASSPTSGQGFGYTF; cdr3_nt: TGCGCCAGCAGCCCGACCTCGGGACAGGGATTCGGCTACACCTTC
clone_size: NA; v_call: TRBV5-1; j_call: TRBJ2-7; d_call: NA; cdr3_aa: CASSPEGLQGGYYEQYF; cdr3_nt: TGCGCCAGCAGCCCCGAGGGGCTCCAGGGGGGATACTACGAGCAGTACTTC
clone_size: NA; v_call: TRBV11-2; j_call: TRBJ1-1; d_call: NA; cdr3_aa: CASSLAGVGTEAFF; cdr3_nt: TGTGCCAGCAGCCTCGCGGGGGTTGGCACTGAAGCTTTCTTT
clone_size: NA; v_call: TRBV2; j_call: TRBJ1-1; d_call: TRBD1; cdr3_aa: CASSGDRGAEAFF; cdr3_nt: TGTGCCAGCAGTGGAGACAGGGGCGCTGAAGCTTTCTTT
clone_size: NA; v_call: TRBV7-2; j_call: TRBJ1-4; d_call: NA; cdr3_aa: CASSLAYSHNEKLFF; cdr3_nt: TGTGCCAGCAGCTTAGCGTACAGCCACAATGAAAAACTGTTTTTT
clone_size: NA; v_call: TRBV15; j_call: TRBJ1-2; d_call: NA; cdr3_aa: CATSRVLGAWDGYTF; cdr3_nt: TGTGCCACCAGCAGGGTCCTGGGGGCTTGGGATGGCTACACCTTC
clone_size: NA; v_call: TRBV5-8; j_call: TRBJ2-4; d_call: NA; cdr3_aa: CASSFLSGRDIQYF; cdr3_nt: TGTGCCAGCAGCTTTCTCTCCGGCCGAGACATTCAGTACTTC
clone_size: NA; v_call: TRBV13; j_call: TRBJ2-5; d_call: TRBD1; cdr3_aa: CASSYRQGRGETQYF; cdr3_nt: TGTGCCAGCAGCTATCGACAGGGTCGTGGAGAGACCCAGTACTTC
clone_size: NA; v_call: TRBV27; j_call: TRBJ1-1; d_call: NA; cdr3_aa: CASSLGAGGNTEAFF; cdr3_nt: TGTGCCAGCAGTTTGGGCGCGGGGGGGAACACTGAAGCTTTCTTT
clone_size: NA; v_call: TRBV15; j_call: TRBJ2-5; d_call: TRBD2; cdr3_aa: CATSRTTSGRADGKTQYF; cdr3_nt: TGTGCCACCAGCAGAACGACTAGCGGGAGGGCCGACGGAAAGACCCAGTACTTC
clone_size: NA; v_call: TRBV6-2/TRBV6-3; j_call: TRBJ2-7; d_call: NA; cdr3_aa: CASSAGAKIYEQYF; cdr3_nt: TGTGCCAGCAGCGCCGGGGCTAAAATTTACGAGCAGTACTTC
clone_size: NA; v_call: TRBV20-1; j_call: TRBJ2-7; d_call: NA; cdr3_aa: CSASRGASYEQYF; cdr3_nt: TGCAGTGCTAGTCGGGGGGCCTCCTACGAGCAGTACTTC
clone_size: NA; v_call: TRBV24-1; j_call: TRBJ2-5; d_call: NA; cdr3_aa: CATSRDLETQYF; cdr3_nt: TGTGCCACCAGCCGGGACCTAGAGACCCAGTACTTC
clone_size: once; v_call: TRBV7-9; j_call: TRBJ1-2; d_call: TRBD1; cdr3_aa: CASSAEDRGNYGYTF; cdr3_nt: TGTGCCAGCAGCGCCGAAGACAGGGGGAACTATGGCTACACCTTC
clone_size: NA; v_call: TRBV5-1; j_call: TRBJ1-1; d_call: TRBD1; cdr3_aa: CASSLRQGPTEAFF; cdr3_nt: TGCGCCAGCAGCTTACGACAGGGTCCCACTGAAGCTTTCTTT
clone_size: NA; v_call: TRBV13; j_call: TRBJ1-2; d_call: NA; cdr3_aa: CASSYRATRPTLTGYTF; cdr3_nt: TGTGCCAGCAGCTACCGGGCCACCCGCCCGACCCTAACTGGCTACACCTTC
clone_size: NA; v_call: TRBV11-2; j_call: TRBJ2-7; d_call: NA; cdr3_aa: CASSLDPLDKSYEQYF; cdr3_nt: TGTGCCAGCAGCTTAGACCCCCTCGACAAGTCCTACGAGCAGTACTTC
clone_size: NA; v_call: TRBV24-1; j_call: TRBJ2-5; d_call: TRBD1; cdr3_aa: CATSVNRGSGETQYF; cdr3_nt: TGTGCCACCAGTGTTAACAGGGGGTCTGGGGAGACCCAGTACTTC
clone_size: once; v_call: TRBV19; j_call: TRBJ1-1; d_call: NA; cdr3_aa: CASRYEGLNTEAFF; cdr3_nt: TGTGCCAGTAGATACGAGGGGCTGAACACTGAAGCTTTCTTT
clone_size: NA; v_call: TRBV28; j_call: TRBJ1-6; d_call: TRBD1; cdr3_aa: CASSLITGGRTDSPLHF; cdr3_nt: TGTGCCAGCAGTTTAATTACAGGGGGCCGGACGGATTCACCCCTCCACTTT
clone_size: once; v_call: TRBV5-6; j_call: TRBJ2-7; d_call: NA; cdr3_aa: CASSWPYEQYF; cdr3_nt: TGTGCCAGCAGCTGGCCCTACGAGCAGTACTTC
clone_size: NA; v_call: TRBV4-3; j_call: TRBJ2-3; d_call: NA; cdr3_aa: CASSLEGGTQYF; cdr3_nt: TGCGCCAGCAGCCTCGAGGGGGGTACGCAGTATTTT
clone_size: NA; v_call: TRBV9; j_call: TRBJ2-1; d_call: NA; cdr3_aa: CASSVDLETPQFF; cdr3_nt: TGTGCCAGCAGCGTAGATTTAGAGACTCCTCAGTTCTTC
clone_size: NA; v_call: TRBV5-6; j_call: TRBJ1-1; d_call: NA; cdr3_aa: CASSLGRGRFTEAFF; cdr3_nt: TGTGCCAGCAGCTTGGGACGGGGGCGGTTCACTGAAGCTTTCTTT
clone_size: NA; v_call: TRBV7-6; j_call: TRBJ1-1; d_call: NA; cdr3_aa: CASSRTDGGTEAFF; cdr3_nt: TGTGCCAGCAGCAGGACGGATGGAGGCACTGAAGCTTTCTTT
clone_size: NA; v_call: TRBV11-2; j_call: TRBJ2-7; d_call: TRBD1; cdr3_aa: CASSSSGTASYEQYF; cdr3_nt: TGTGCCAGCAGCAGCTCCGGGACAGCCTCCTACGAGCAGTACTTC
clone_size: NA; v_call: TRBV27; j_call: TRBJ2-7; d_call: NA; cdr3_aa: CASSLSRRDFDSYEQYF; cdr3_nt: TGTGCCAGCAGTTTATCGAGGCGGGACTTTGACTCCTACGAGCAGTACTTC
clone_size: NA; v_call: TRBV12-3/TRBV12-4; j_call: TRBJ1-1; d_call: NA; cdr3_aa: CASSFGGLTEAFF; cdr3_nt: TGTGCCAGCAGTTTCGGGGGGCTTACTGAAGCTTTCTTT
clone_size: NA; v_call: TRBV2; j_call: TRBJ2-7; d_call: NA; cdr3_aa: CASSLTTFEQYF; cdr3_nt: TGTGCCAGCTCTCTTACTACTTTCGAGCAGTACTTC
clone_size: NA; v_call: TRBV11-2; j_call: TRBJ1-4; d_call: TRBD1; cdr3_aa: CASSLAGGRGSEKLFF; cdr3_nt: TGTGCCAGCAGCTTAGCGGGGGGCAGGGGGTCTGAAAAACTGTTTTTT
clone_size: NA; v_call: TRBV3-1/TRBV3-2; j_call: TRBJ1-5; d_call: NA; cdr3_aa: CASSQDVGVQPQHF; cdr3_nt: TGTGCCAGCAGCCAAGATGTGGGGGTTCAGCCCCAGCATTTT
clone_size: NA; v_call: TRBV5-4; j_call: TRBJ2-3; d_call: NA; cdr3_aa: CASRATTSPPDTQYF; cdr3_nt: TGTGCCAGCAGGGCGACTACTAGCCCGCCAGATACGCAGTATTTT
clone_size: NA; v_call: TRBV19; j_call: TRBJ2-1; d_call: NA; cdr3_aa: CASSILATANYNEQFF; cdr3_nt: TGTGCCAGTAGTATTCTTGCGACCGCTAATTACAATGAGCAGTTCTTC
clone_size: NA; v_call: TRBV27; j_call: TRBJ1-1; d_call: TRBD1; cdr3_aa: CASSYSGGNTEAFF; cdr3_nt: TGTGCCAGCAGTTATTCAGGGGGGAACACTGAAGCTTTCTTT
clone_size: NA; v_call: TRBV5-5; j_call: TRBJ1-2; d_call: TRBD1; cdr3_aa: CASSLATGALDYGYTF; cdr3_nt: TGTGCCAGCAGCTTGGCTACAGGGGCCCTGGACTATGGCTACACCTTC
clone_size: NA; v_call: TRBV7-2; j_call: TRBJ2-2; d_call: TRBD2; cdr3_aa: CASSSPMVAGGPNTGELFF; cdr3_nt: TGTGCCAGCAGCTCCCCCATGGTAGCGGGGGGGCCGAACACCGGGGAGCTGTTTTTT
clone_size: NA; v_call: TRBV15; j_call: TRBJ1-6; d_call: NA; cdr3_aa: CATSRDRGENSPLHF; cdr3_nt: TGTGCCACCAGCAGAGATCGGGGAGAGAATTCACCCCTCCACTTT
clone_size: NA; v_call: TRBV28; j_call: TRBJ1-3; d_call: TRBD1; cdr3_aa: CASRTAGTGLSLTGNTIYF; cdr3_nt: TGTGCCAGCAGAACCGCCGGGACAGGGTTAAGTCTGACTGGAAACACCATATATTTT
clone_size: NA; v_call: TRBV30; j_call: TRBJ2-7; d_call: NA; cdr3_aa: CAWSRAPGDTYEQYF; cdr3_nt: TGTGCCTGGAGTAGGGCCCCCGGGGATACCTACGAGCAGTACTTC